Here is one T cell receptor (beta chain) with its context. Antigen: not known. The donors were part of the validation cohort, which consisted of under 150 subjects and was separate from the first cohort of roughly 620 subjects. The method was immunoSEQ multiplex PCR; TCRdb's version includes in-frame clones alone and lacks a portion of them. The sample comprises about 60,000 clones, more than 80% of which are singletons, and about 6% rests with the top ten. The sample is drawn from a study of cytomegalovirus exposure and HLA in healthy donors. Looking at the study overall: The use of the same platform for the roughly 120 validation repertoires and the 550 to 850 first-cohort repertoires was reported by a later analysis.

CDR3 size: 13 residues. V dropped 9 bases and J dropped 6; count of bases not matched to a gene: 5. Germline CDR1 and CDR2: MNHEY and SVGAGI. Study-wide results and limits: TCR beta chains numbering more than 150 were designated cytomegalovirus-associated. For cytomegalovirus status, the classifier reportedly gave diagnoses with high specificity and sensitivity.

The chain combines TRBV6-5 with TRBJ1-5; TRBD1 aligns across 10 bases. The sequenced material came from PBMCs. The sequence was obtained from a young woman in good health and CMV-seronegative. CDR3 amino acids: CASGDRGFQPQHF. CDR3 nucleotides: TGTGCCAGTGGGGACAGGGGCTTTCAGCCCCAGCATTTT.